What follows describes a single T cell receptor beta chain. What it recognizes is unknown. These data originate in a study of cytomegalovirus exposure and HLA in healthy donors. About the research overall: About 84% of roughly 400 genotyped donors fell in the Caucasian-associated ancestry cluster. Study-wide results and limits: Usually a TCR sequence was rare, but some public TCRs were found in many donors.

PCR employed 60 Vbeta and 13 Jbeta primers. Measured with immunoSEQ multiplex PCR; TCRdb has only the in-frame clones, and not every one. The sample includes 140,000 or so clones, 74% of them seen just once. V was shortened by 4 bases and J by 2 bases, with 19 bases between the two germline ends. CDR1 is MGHRA and CDR2 is YSYEKL in the germline V gene. The length of the CDR3 is 17 residues. Sequencing was done on a sample of PBMCs. The chain employs TRBV4-1 and TRBJ2-3; D is perhaps TRBD1 (5 bases). The source of this sequence is a man younger than 35 in good health and CMV-seropositive. CDR3 DNA: TGCGCCAGCAGCCGCGCCTTGGGGCCAAAAATCACAGATACGCAGTATTTT. This sequence encodes CASSRALGPKITDTQYF.